The rows below give T cell receptor beta chains drawn from one sample of a study of blood T cell repertoires in COVID-19. TCRdb's copy holds only in-frame clones and misses some; the assay was immunoSEQ multiplex PCR. The sample gives around 270,000 clones, roughly 90% of which show up once; approximately 4.2% is in the top ten. Sequenced: peripheral blood. Every receptor here comes from a man aged 35-49 years with acute or convalescent COVID-19. Each CDR3 is given with its conserved first and last residue. The D gene is left open where the match is weak. Rows may omit the clone size; those that give it use once, few, many or a size class.

d_call	clone_size	v_call	j_call	cdr3_length	cdr3_nt	cdr3_aa
NA	NA	TRBV5-8	TRBJ1-1	15	TGTGCCAGCAGCTCCTGGACAGAACCTAACACTGAAGCTTTCTTT	CASSSWTEPNTEAFF
NA	NA	TRBV24-1	TRBJ1-5	16	TGTGCCACCAGTGACCGGGGAGGTCCTAGCAATCAGCCCCAGCATTTT	CATSDRGGPSNQPQHF
NA	few	TRBV5-5	TRBJ2-7	11	TGTGCCAGCAGCTTGGTAAACGAGCAGTACTTC	CASSLVNEQYF
TRBD2	NA	TRBV7-8	TRBJ2-1	23	TGTGCCAGCAGCCGCACCCTAAGGTTCAGCGGGGGGAATCGAAACACCTCCTACAATGAGCAGTTCTTC	CASSRTLRFSGGNRNTSYNEQFF
TRBD1	NA	TRBV6-1	TRBJ1-1	14	TGTGCCAGCAGTGAAGATGGCAGGGGGACTGAAGCTTTCTTT	CASSEDGRGTEAFF
TRBD1	NA	TRBV4-1	TRBJ2-7	16	TGCGCCAGCAGCCAACTTCCGGGACAGGGGGGCTACGAGCAGTACTTC	CASSQLPGQGGYEQYF
NA	NA	TRBV7-3	TRBJ2-2	15	TGTGCCAGCAGCTTAATTCCGCGGATAGGCGGGGAGCTGTTTTTT	CASSLIPRIGGELFF
TRBD1	NA	TRBV19	TRBJ1-2	15	TGTGCCAGTAGTATCCCGGGACAGGGATTACGCGGCTACACCTTC	CASSIPGQGLRGYTF
NA	NA	TRBV6-5	TRBJ2-2	16	TGTGCCAGCAGTTCCCTAGGGACAACTAACACCGGGGAGCTGTTTTTT	CASSSLGTTNTGELFF
NA	NA	TRBV19	TRBJ1-6	16	TGTGCCAGTAGTACGGGACTTCCCGCCTATAATTCACCCCTCCACTTT	CASSTGLPAYNSPLHF
NA	few	TRBV6-2/TRBV6-3	TRBJ2-3	14	TGTGCCAGCAGTTTTGGACTGAGCACAGATACGCAGTATTTT	CASSFGLSTDTQYF
NA	few	TRBV16	TRBJ1-3	16	TGTGCCAGCAGCCAATCGATGGCTAGCTCTGGAAACACCATATATTTT	CASSQSMASSGNTIYF
NA	NA	TRBV5-6	TRBJ1-2	14	TGTGCCAGCAGCTTGTGGGGACTAAACTATGGCTACACCTTC	CASSLWGLNYGYTF
NA	NA	TRBV5-8	TRBJ2-7	12	TGTGCCAGCAGCTTCCCAGGGCGCGAGCAGTACTTC	CASSFPGREQYF
NA	NA	TRBV10-3	TRBJ1-4	12	TGTGCCATCAGTGAAGGGGGAGAAAAACTGTTTTTT	CAISEGGEKLFF
NA	few	TRBV29-1	TRBJ1-2	15	TGCAGCGTTTGGACAGTTAAGGGTCTCCCATATGGCTACACCTTC	CSVWTVKGLPYGYTF
NA	NA	TRBV5-1	TRBJ1-3	13	TGCGCCAGCAGCTTTCGCGGTGGAAACACCATATATTTT	CASSFRGGNTIYF
TRBD1	NA	TRBV3-1/TRBV3-2	TRBJ2-5	16	TGTGCCAGCAGCCATCGCGCGACAGGGAAACAAGAGACCCAGTACTTC	CASSHRATGKQETQYF
TRBD2	NA	TRBV5-1	TRBJ2-2	16	TGCGCCAGCAGCTCTTCGGGGGGGTTAAACACCGGGGAGCTGTTTTTT	CASSSSGGLNTGELFF
TRBD1	NA	TRBV3-1/TRBV3-2	TRBJ1-6	14	TGTGCCAGCAGCCAGACAGGGGAGAATTCACCCCTCCACTTT	CASSQTGENSPLHF
NA	NA	TRBV2	TRBJ1-1	13	TGTGCCAGCTTAAAATCGGGGAACACTGAAGCTTTCTTT	CASLKSGNTEAFF
NA	NA	TRBV9	TRBJ1-1	17	TGTGCCAGCAGCTCCCCTCGTGGGGGGGCGATGAACACTGAAGCTTTCTTT	CASSSPRGGAMNTEAFF